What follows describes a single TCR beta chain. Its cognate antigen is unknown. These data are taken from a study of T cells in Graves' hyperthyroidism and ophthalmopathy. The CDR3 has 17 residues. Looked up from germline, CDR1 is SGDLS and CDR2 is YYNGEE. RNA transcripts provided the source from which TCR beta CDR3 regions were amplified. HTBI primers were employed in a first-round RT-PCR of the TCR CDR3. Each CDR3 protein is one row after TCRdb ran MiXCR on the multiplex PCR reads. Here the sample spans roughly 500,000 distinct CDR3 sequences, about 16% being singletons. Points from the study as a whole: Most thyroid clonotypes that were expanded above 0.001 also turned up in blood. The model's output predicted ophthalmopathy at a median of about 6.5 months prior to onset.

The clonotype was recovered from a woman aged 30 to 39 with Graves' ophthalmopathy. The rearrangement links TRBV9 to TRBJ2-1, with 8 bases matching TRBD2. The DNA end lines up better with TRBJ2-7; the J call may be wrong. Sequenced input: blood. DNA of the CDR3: TGTGCCAGCAGCGTAGGGGCTAGCGGGCTCTCCTACAATGAGCAGTACTTC. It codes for CASSVGASGLSYNEQYF.